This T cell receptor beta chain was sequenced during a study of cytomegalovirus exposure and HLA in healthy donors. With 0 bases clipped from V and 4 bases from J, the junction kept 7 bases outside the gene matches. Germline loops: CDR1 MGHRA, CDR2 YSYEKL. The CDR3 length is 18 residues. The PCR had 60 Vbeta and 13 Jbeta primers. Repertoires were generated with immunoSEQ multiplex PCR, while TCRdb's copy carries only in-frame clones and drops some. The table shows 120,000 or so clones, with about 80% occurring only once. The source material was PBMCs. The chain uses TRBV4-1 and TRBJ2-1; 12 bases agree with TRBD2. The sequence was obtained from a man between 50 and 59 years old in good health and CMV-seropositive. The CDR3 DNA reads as TGCGCCAGCAGCCAAGACAGGCTAGCGGGAGGGCCATACAATGAGCAGTTCTTC. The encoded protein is CASSQDRLAGGPYNEQFF.